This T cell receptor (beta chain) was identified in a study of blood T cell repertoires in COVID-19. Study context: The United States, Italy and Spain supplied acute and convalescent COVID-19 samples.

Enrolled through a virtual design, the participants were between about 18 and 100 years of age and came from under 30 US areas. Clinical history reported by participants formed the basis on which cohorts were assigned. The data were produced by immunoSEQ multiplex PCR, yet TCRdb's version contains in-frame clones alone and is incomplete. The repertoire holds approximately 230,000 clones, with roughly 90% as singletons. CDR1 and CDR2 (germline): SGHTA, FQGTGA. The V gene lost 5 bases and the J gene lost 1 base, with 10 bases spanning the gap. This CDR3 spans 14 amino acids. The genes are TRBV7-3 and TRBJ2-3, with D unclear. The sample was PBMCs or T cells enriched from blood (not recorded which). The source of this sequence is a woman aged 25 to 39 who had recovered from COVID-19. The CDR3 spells CASSPLGRTDTQYF. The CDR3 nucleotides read TGTGCCAGCAGCCCTCTCGGTCGCACAGATACGCAGTATTTT.